This T cell receptor (beta chain) emerged from a study of T-cell reconstitution after alpha-beta-depleted transplantation in children. The CDR3 extends over 14 amino acids. Per germline, CDR1 MNHEY and CDR2 SVGAGI. The V and J ends lost 4 bases and 4 bases, in that order; junction bases with no gene match: 4. TCRbeta library preparation incorporated unique molecular identifiers. TCRdb processed the PCR reads anew with MiXCR; each CDR3 protein has one entry. The profile shows a few hundred thousand distinct CDR3 sequences, around 20% of them singletons. This chain joins TRBV6-5 and TRBJ2-7; TRBD2 matches at 10 bases. This TCR came from a human donor who donated a stem cell graft to a child with acute lymphoblastic leukemia. The sample was PBMCs from the stem cell graft donor, taken from the stem cell graft. The CDR3 nucleotides read TGTGCCAGCAGTTGGACTAGCGGATTATACGAGCAGTACTTC. Protein sequence: CASSWTSGLYEQYF.